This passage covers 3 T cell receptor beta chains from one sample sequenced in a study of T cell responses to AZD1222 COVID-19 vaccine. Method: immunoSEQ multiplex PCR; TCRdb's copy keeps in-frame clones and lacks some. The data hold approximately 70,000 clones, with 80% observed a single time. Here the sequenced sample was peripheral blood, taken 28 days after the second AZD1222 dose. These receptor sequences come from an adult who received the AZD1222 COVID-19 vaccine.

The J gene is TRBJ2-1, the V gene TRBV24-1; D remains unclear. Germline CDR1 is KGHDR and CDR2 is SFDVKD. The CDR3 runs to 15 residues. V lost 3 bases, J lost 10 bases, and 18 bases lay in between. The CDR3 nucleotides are TGTGCCACCAGTGATCCGCAGGCTATGTTTGCGGAGCAGTTCTTC. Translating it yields CATSDPQAMFAEQFF.

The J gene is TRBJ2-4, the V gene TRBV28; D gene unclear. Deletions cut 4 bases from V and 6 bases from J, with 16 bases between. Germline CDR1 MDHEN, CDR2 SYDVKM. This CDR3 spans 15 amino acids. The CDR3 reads CASSSSPASGNIQYF. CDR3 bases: TGTGCCAGCAGTTCATCCCCCGCGAGTGGAAACATTCAGTACTTC.

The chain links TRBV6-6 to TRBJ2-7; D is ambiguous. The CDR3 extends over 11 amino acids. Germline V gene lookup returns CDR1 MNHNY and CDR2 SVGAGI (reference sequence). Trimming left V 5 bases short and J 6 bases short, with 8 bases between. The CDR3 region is CASSKLFEQYF. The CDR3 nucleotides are TGTGCCAGCAGTAAACTATTCGAGCAGTACTTC.